This T cell receptor beta chain is from a study of human T cells and chemical hapten exposure. Sample time point: pre-sensitization, week 0. Regarding treatment: therapeutic diphenylcyclopropenone sensitization with weekly scalp DPC. Donors, patients with alopecia ranging from 18 to 70 years old and judged suitable for DPC, provided samples. Unfractionated whole blood served as the source for total RNA extraction. TCRdb reprocessed the RACE reads via MiXCR and lists one record per CDR3 protein. In the table there are tens of thousands of distinct CDR3 sequences, more than 7.5% of which are singletons. Sample: whole blood, taken in connection with sensitization to the hapten diphenylcyclopropenone (DPC). The TCR was taken from a man aged 35 to 55 with alopecia areata. Some clones in this sample may be carry-over from other donors' samples.

The CDR3 region has the DNA TGTGCCACCAGTGATTTGCAAGACAGGGACGCGACTAGCGGATCTTACGAGCAGTACTTC. Protein product: CATSDLQDRDATSGSYEQYF. The chain couples TRBV24-1 to TRBJ2-7, with TRBD2 matching over 9 bases. The CDR3 sequence is 20 residues long. Germline V gene sequence: CDR1 KGHDR, CDR2 SFDVKD. The junction had 18 bases not matched to a gene; V was cut back by 0 bases and J by 4 bases.